The sequence of this T cell receptor beta chain was determined in a study of cytomegalovirus exposure and HLA in healthy donors. PCR primers comprised 60 Vbeta and 13 Jbeta primers. Libraries were prepared by immunoSEQ multiplex PCR; TCRdb keeps only in-frame clonotypes and omits some of them. This table has over 150,000 clones, about 80% appearing once. The J segment lost 7 bases and the V segment lost 4 bases, leaving 8 bases of the junction unmatched. The CDR3 contains 15 residues. In germline, CDR1 is SGHTA, CDR2 FQGTGA. The rearrangement joins TRBV7-3 to TRBJ2-7; 12 bases map to TRBD1. Sequences were obtained from PBMCs. The source of this sequence is a woman aged 50 to 65 in good health and CMV-seropositive. The CDR3 sequence: CASSSPGQGAREQYF. CDR3 coding DNA: TGTGCCAGCAGCTCCCCGGGACAGGGGGCCCGGGAGCAGTACTTC.